The 32 T cell receptor beta chains given below trace back to one sample, sequenced in a study of cytotoxic CD8 clonotypes in ibrutinib-treated CLL. The method was immunoSEQ multiplex PCR; TCRdb's version includes in-frame clones alone and lacks a portion of them. The profile shows tens of thousands of clones, approximately 62% of them singletons. The starting material was PBMCs, obtained after 12 months of ibrutinib treatment. Receptors originate from a human donor with chronic lymphocytic leukemia.

The chain combines TRBV29-1 with TRBJ2-7; 11 bases are shared with TRBD1. V trimming: 5 bases; J trimming: 3 bases; junction bases outside the gene matches: 6. CDR3 length equals 14 residues. Germline values: CDR1 SQVTM, CDR2 ANQGSEA. The CDR3 loop reads CSVRPGQGGYEQYF. The CDR3 nucleotides read TGCAGCGTTCGCCCGGGACAGGGGGGCTACGAGCAGTACTTC.

The chain employs TRBV28 and TRBJ1-2; D is uncertain. Trimming left V 1 base short and J 4 bases short, with 7 bases between. Germline V gene lookup returns CDR1 MDHEN and CDR2 SYDVKM. CDR3 length equals 13 residues. DNA of the CDR3: TGTGCCAGCAGTTTATATCGATTCTATGGCTACACCTTC. Residues: CASSLYRFYGYTF.

This clone was seen repeatedly, ten times or more. The chain employs TRBV19 and TRBJ2-2, with no clear D. CDR3 length: 16 amino acids. Germline V CDR1 and CDR2: LNHDA, SQIVND (reference sequence). With 3 bases removed from V and 7 bases from J, the gap between germline ends came to 18 bases. Written as DNA, the CDR3 is TGTGCCAGTAGTATTCTCCCCACTGGCTCGGGCGGGGAGCTGTTTTTT. Protein product: CASSILPTGSGGELFF.

The rearrangement uses TRBV11-3 and TRBJ2-1, with 8 bases identical to TRBD2. CDR3 size: 17 residues. Germline V gene data show CDR1 as SGHNT and CDR2 as YENEEA. The V gene end was trimmed by 1 base and the J gene end by 11 bases; junction bases not matched to a gene: 16. CDR3: CASSLGPGGPEANKQFF. CDR3 sequence (DNA): TGTGCCAGCAGCTTAGGTCCGGGGGGGCCTGAGGCGAATAAGCAGTTCTTC.

J is TRBJ1-4 and V is TRBV2, with TRBD1 matching over 10 bases. The germline V gene encodes CDR1 SNHLY and CDR2 FYNNEI. V was pared by 5 bases and J by 6 bases, with 6 bases of the junction left unmatched. There are 15 residues in the CDR3. As DNA, the CDR3 is TGTGCCAGCAGTCATCCCGGGACAGGGGATGAAAAACTGTTTTTT. Translated, it gives CASSHPGTGDEKLFF.

V usage is TRBV2 and J usage is TRBJ2-7; D perhaps matches TRBD1 (6 bases). In germline, CDR1 is SNHLY, CDR2 FYNNEI. V was clipped by 6 bases and J by 2 bases, with 8 bases between them. This CDR3 contains 12 residues. As DNA, the CDR3 is TGTGCCAGCAGAAGGACAGCCTACGAGCAGTACTTC. Translation gives CASRRTAYEQYF.

In its sample, this clone was seen a few times. The chain combines TRBV7-9 with TRBJ2-6; tentatively, D is TRBD1 or TRBD2 (6 bases each). Germline V gives CDR1 SEHNR, CDR2 FQNEAQ (reference sequence). The CDR3 extends over 14 amino acids. The V and J ends lost 5 bases and 4 bases respectively, with 9 bases between them. CDR3: CASSPGGGANVLTF. Written as DNA, the CDR3 is TGTGCCAGCAGCCCCGGGGGCGGGGCCAACGTCCTGACTTTC.

The chain carries TRBV13 and TRBJ2-5; the match to TRBD2 covers 7 bases. The CDR3 contains 21 residues. Germline CDR1 PRHDT, CDR2 FYEKMQ (reference sequence). J gave up 0 bases and V 1 base, and 20 bases lay outside the gene matches. For the CDR3, the DNA is TGTGCCAGCAGCTTAGCCGCCTGGGGTCTCGCGCGGGAGCCCAACCAAGAGACCCAGTACTTC. Translated: CASSLAAWGLAREPNQETQYF.

In its sample, this clone was seen many times. The chain employs TRBV7-2 and TRBJ2-1; tentatively, D is TRBD2 (5 bases). The CDR3 spans 14 residues. Germline V gene sequence: CDR1 SGHTA, CDR2 FQGNSA. V was cut by 2 bases and J by 10 bases, with 15 bases left in between. CDR3 sequence reads: CASSLTAGLGEQFF. CDR3 nucleotides: TGTGCCAGCAGCTTAACCGCGGGTCTCGGGGAGCAGTTCTTC.

The rearrangement joins TRBV5-1 to TRBJ2-2, with D perhaps being TRBD1 or TRBD2 (6 bases each). The CDR3 extends over 14 amino acids. Per germline, CDR1 SGHRS and CDR2 YFSETQ. V was cut by 5 bases and J by 4 bases, with 12 bases left in between. CDR3 region: CASSYGGPTGELFF. The CDR3 coding sequence is TGCGCCAGCAGTTATGGGGGGCCCACCGGGGAGCTGTTTTTT. The complete variable domain, with remaining parts taken from reference TRBV5-1 and TRBJ2-2, reads KAGVTQTPRYLIKTRGQQVTLSCSPISGHRSVSWYQQTPGQGLQFLFEYFSETQRNKGNFPGRFSGRQFSNSRSEMNVSTLELGDSALYLCASSYGGPTGELFFGEGSRLTVL.

The chain carries TRBV5-1 and TRBJ2-2; possibly TRBD2 for D (6 bases). This CDR3 contains 15 residues. CDR1 SGHRS and CDR2 YFSETQ come from the germline V gene. The V and J ends lost 7 bases and 5 bases respectively, with 18 bases between them. In DNA, the CDR3 is TGCGCCAGCCGGGACGCGGGAAGGGCAACCGGGGAGCTGTTTTTT. Residues: CASRDAGRATGELFF.

The chain is built from TRBV15 and TRBJ1-1, with TRBD1 matching 9 bases. This CDR3 has 14 residues. The ends lost 5 bases at V and 4 bases at J; junction bases unmatched: 5. Germline V gene sequence: CDR1 LNHNV, CDR2 YYDKDF (reference sequence). The CDR3 DNA is TGTGCCACCAGCGTCGGACAGGGGTTCACTGAAGCTTTCTTT. Its translation: CATSVGQGFTEAFF. Drawing the rest from reference TRBV15 and TRBJ1-1, the complete variable domain is DAMVIQNPRYQVTQFGKPVTLSCSQTLNHNVMYWYQQKSSQAPKLLFHYYDKDFNNEADTPDNFQSRRPNTSFCFLDIRSPGLGDTAMYLCATSVGQGFTEAFFGQGTRLTVV.

The chain joins TRBV6-5 to TRBJ1-1, with 7 bases fitting TRBD1. With V trimmed by 6 bases and J by 6 bases, 4 bases remained unmatched. The germline V gene encodes CDR1 MNHEY and CDR2 SVGAGI. This CDR3 region has 12 residues. The CDR3 here is CASSPGGAEAFF. CDR3 nucleotides: TGTGCCAGCAGCCCAGGGGGGGCTGAAGCTTTCTTT.

The chain carries TRBV4-1 and TRBJ2-2; the D gene is possibly TRBD1 (6 bases). V was pared by 3 bases and J by 2 bases, with 10 bases between. Germline-derived CDR1 and CDR2 are MGHRA and YSYEKL. There are 15 residues in the CDR3. The CDR3 bases are TGCGCCAGCAGCCAGGGACACTTTAACACCGGGGAGCTGTTTTTT. It translates to CASSQGHFNTGELFF.

The chain recombines TRBV2 with TRBJ1-2, with 9 positions matching TRBD1. Germline V gene data show CDR1 as SNHLY and CDR2 as FYNNEI. V was pared by 6 bases and J by 5 bases, with 4 bases of the junction left unmatched. The CDR3 loop spans 13 amino acids. CDR3 nucleotides: TGTGCCAGCAGCCGGGACAGGGAATATGGCTACACCTTC. Encoded protein: CASSRDREYGYTF.

The V call is TRBV19, the J call TRBJ1-1; D is uncertain. Germline CDR1 is LNHDA and CDR2 is SQIVND (reference sequence). Trimming removed 2 bases at V and 4 bases at J, with 11 bases between. CDR3 length: 14 amino acids. The CDR3 DNA reads as TGTGCCAGTAGTATAAAGGGAGGATCCACTGAAGCTTTCTTT. Its translation: CASSIKGGSTEAFF.

In its sample, this clone was seen once. The gene calls are TRBV7-9 and TRBJ2-1, with TRBD2 matching over 11 bases. The V gene's germline CDR1 is SEHNR and CDR2 FQNEAQ (reference sequence). V trimming: 3 bases; J trimming: 5 bases; junction bases outside the gene matches: 6. The length of the CDR3 is 16 residues. This chain's CDR3 is CASSFPTSGVNNEQFF. CDR3 bases: TGTGCCAGCAGCTTCCCGACTAGCGGGGTTAACAATGAGCAGTTCTTC.

This chain connects TRBV6-1 to TRBJ2-2; the D is unclear. V was cut by 4 bases and J by 1 base, with 10 bases left in between. The CDR3 runs to 15 residues. Germline loops: CDR1 MNHNS, CDR2 SASEGT. The CDR3 nucleotides are TGTGCCAGCAGTGTTAGCCCCGGGAACACCGGGGAGCTGTTTTTT. Encoded protein: CASSVSPGNTGELFF.

V usage is TRBV5-4 and J usage is TRBJ1-2, with D perhaps matching TRBD1 (5 bases). Between the trimmed V and J ends, which lost 0 bases and 4 bases, there was a span of 7 bases. The CDR3 is 13 amino acids. Germline CDR1 SGHNT, CDR2 YYREEE (reference sequence). The CDR3 region is CASSLAGTYGYTF. The DNA of the CDR3 is TGTGCCAGCAGCTTGGCAGGGACCTATGGCTACACCTTC.

This clone was seen more than once but under ten times. The rearrangement links TRBV27 to TRBJ2-1; TRBD1 matches at 9 bases. The CDR3 has 13 residues. The germline V gene has CDR1 MNHEY and CDR2 SMNVEV (reference sequence). J was trimmed by 8 bases and V by 3 bases; bases with no gene match: 2. Written as DNA, the CDR3 is TGTGCCAGCAGTTTGGGACAGGGTTATGAGCAGTTCTTC. It specifies CASSLGQGYEQFF.

Only one count was recorded for this clone. The J gene is TRBJ2-3, the V gene TRBV6-5, with D unresolved. V gave up 4 bases and J gave up 3 bases, with 8 bases separating them. Germline V gives CDR1 MNHEY, CDR2 SVGAGI. This CDR3 is 13 amino acids long. DNA for the CDR3: TGTGCCAGCAGTTTTCAACGGACAGATACGCAGTATTTT. It codes for CASSFQRTDTQYF.

The chain uses TRBV28 and TRBJ2-7; D possibly corresponds to TRBD2 (5 bases). Germline CDR1 and CDR2: MDHEN and SYDVKM. Trimming pared 3 bases from V and 7 bases from J, leaving 13 bases between. This CDR3 spans 13 amino acids. As DNA, the CDR3 is TGTGCCAGCAGTTTGACTATCGTTCGGGAGCAGTACTTC. This codes for CASSLTIVREQYF. Together with reference TRBV28 and TRBJ2-7, the CDR3 gives the full variable domain: DVKVTQSSRYLVKRTGEKVFLECVQDMDHENMFWYRQDPGLGLRLIYFSYDVKMKEKGDIPEGYSVSREKKERFSLILESASTNQTSMYLCASSLTIVREQYFGPGTRLTVT.

The J gene is TRBJ1-5, the V gene TRBV28; a weak D match, TRBD1 (5 bases). CDR1 and CDR2 from the germline V gene are MDHEN and SYDVKM. This CDR3 comprises 13 residues. The germline V and J ends were trimmed by 6 bases and 3 bases, with 9 bases remaining between them. CDR3 DNA sequence: TGTGCCAGCAGCAAGGGGTCCAATCAGCCCCAGCATTTT. It specifies CASSKGSNQPQHF.

This chain connects TRBV11-2 to TRBJ2-1; 7 positions agree with TRBD2. Per the germline V gene, CDR1 is SGHAT and CDR2 is FQNNGV. The V segment lost 4 bases and the J segment 6 bases; nucleotides outside the gene matches: 9. CDR3 length equals 15 residues. As DNA, the CDR3 is TGTGCCAGCAGCTCCGTCGCGTGGGGGGGCAATGAGCAGTTCTTC. It encodes CASSSVAWGGNEQFF.

This clone was observed a handful of times. CDR3: CATSPETTGTAFF. CDR3 coding DNA: TGTGCCACCAGCCCCGAAACGACAGGGACAGCTTTCTTT. The V call is TRBV15, the J call TRBJ1-1; 7 bases align to TRBD1. This CDR3 has 13 residues. Losses at the gene ends were 5 bases for V and 10 bases for J; bases not matched to a gene: 10. The germline V gene encodes CDR1 LNHNV and CDR2 YYDKDF (reference sequence).

The chain links TRBV2 to TRBJ1-2, with 8 bases matching TRBD1. Unmatched junction bases numbered 6, after V lost 8 bases and J lost 4 bases. Germline CDR1 and CDR2: SNHLY and FYNNEI. The CDR3 runs 13 residues. The CDR3 DNA is TGTGCCAGCCTGGACAGGGATCCCTATGGCTACACCTTC. This encodes CASLDRDPYGYTF. The variable domain in full, with the rest retrieved from reference TRBV2 and TRBJ1-2, is EPEVTQTPSHQVTQMGQEVILRCVPISNHLYFYWYRQILGQKVEFLVSFYNNEISEKSEIFDDQFSVERPDGSNFTLKIRSTKLEDSAMYFCASLDRDPYGYTFGSGTRLTVV.

V and J are TRBV5-5 and TRBJ2-7; a possible D gene is TRBD1 (6 bases). V was shortened by 2 bases and J by 6 bases, with 9 bases between the two germline ends. Germline values: CDR1 SGHKS, CDR2 YYEKEE (reference sequence). This CDR3 is 12 amino acids long. This chain's CDR3 is CASSFPGAEQYF. The CDR3 coding sequence is TGTGCCAGCAGCTTTCCAGGGGCCGAGCAGTACTTC. The full variable domain, its missing parts supplied by reference TRBV5-5 and TRBJ2-7, is DAGVTQSPTHLIKTRGQQVTLRCSPISGHKSVSWYQQVLGQGPQFIFQYYEKEERGRGNFPDRFSARQFPNYSSELNVNALLLGDSALYLCASSFPGAEQYFGPGTRLTVT.

V and J are TRBV9 and TRBJ1-1; 8 nucleotides match TRBD1. This CDR3 is built from 18 residues. Trimming cost V 4 bases and J 5 bases; bases outside gene matches: 19. Per germline, CDR1 SGDLS and CDR2 YYNGEE. CDR3 in DNA: TGTGCCAGCAGCCCCCGGACAGGGAAGTGGTGGATTGGGACTGAAGCTTTCTTT. This encodes CASSPRTGKWWIGTEAFF.

This clone was found a few times. The V and J genes are TRBV7-2 and TRBJ2-7; D remains unclear. V lost 7 bases, J lost 7 bases, and 11 bases lay in between. Looked up from germline, CDR1 is SGHTA and CDR2 is FQGNSA. The CDR3 has 11 residues. CDR3 sequence: CASTNLGEQYF. The CDR3 DNA follows: TGTGCCAGCACCAATCTGGGGGAGCAGTACTTC.

The CDR3 coding sequence is TGCAGCGTTGGTAGGGATAACTATGGCTACACCTTC. Encoded protein: CSVGRDNYGYTF. The rearrangement uses TRBV29-1 and TRBJ1-2, with unresolved D. The CDR3 has 12 amino acids. V was shortened by 4 bases and J by 1 base, with 7 bases between the two germline ends. Germline V gives CDR1 SQVTM, CDR2 ANQGSEA.

This chain joins TRBV5-4 and TRBJ2-1; D not certain. Trimming cost V 0 bases and J 4 bases, with 11 bases left between them. Germline CDR1 SGHNT, CDR2 YYREEE (reference sequence). The CDR3 consists of 15 residues. Here the CDR3 reads CASSLGGIGYNEQFF. The CDR3 DNA sequence: TGTGCCAGCAGCTTGGGCGGCATCGGGTACAATGAGCAGTTCTTC.

This clone was observed at least ten times. This CDR3 is also generated by other DNA sequences in the sample. J is TRBJ2-5 and V is TRBV6-5, with D maybe TRBD2 (6 bases). The length of the CDR3 is 15 residues. Germline V gene sequence: CDR1 MNHEY, CDR2 SVGAGI. The germline V and J ends were trimmed by 0 bases and 0 bases, with 8 bases remaining between them. The CDR3 DNA reads TGTGCCAGCAGTTACTCGGGGGACTACCAAGAGACCCAGTACTTC. This encodes CASSYSGDYQETQYF.